This T cell receptor beta chain was documented in a study of blood T cell repertoires in COVID-19. Study information: COVID-19 samples from acute and convalescent phases originated in the United States, Italy and Spain. The cDNA or gDNA used as material had been derived from T cells, B-cell-depleted T cells, or PBMCs.

The V end was cut by 4 bases, the J end by 4 bases, with 12 bases between. Germline V gene data show CDR1 as SGHTA and CDR2 as FQGNSA. The CDR3 runs to 14 residues. This clone is a singleton in its sample. In the original analysis: Estimation of nucleated cell counts was performed using reference gene primer amplification. The assay was immunoSEQ multiplex PCR, and TCRdb's table has in-frame clones only and misses some. The D gene and trimming were derived from the DNA, and the V and J assignments and clone size from that table. The sample shows under 250,000 clones, 83% of them seen only once. The sample consisted of peripheral blood. The rearrangement joins TRBV7-2 to TRBJ2-3; perhaps TRBD2 as D (7 bases). The sequence was collected from a woman between 40 and 55 years old with active or convalescent COVID-19. CDR3 residues: CASSSGGPADTQYF. DNA for the CDR3: TGTGCCAGCAGCTCCGGGGGGCCTGCAGATACGCAGTATTTT.